This TCR beta chain is drawn from a study of shared clonotypes between healthy human individuals (dated by TCRdb to about 2020). Some background on the complete study: Three men and a couple of women, aged 18 to 49 years, made up the cohort. For each donor, three plates each were used for CD4 naive and CD4 memory, two plates were used for CD8 naive, and one plate was used for CD8 memory. Blood TCR repertoires of several healthy adults were deeply sequenced to estimate repertoire size and the extent of clonotype sharing between individuals. Libraries were prepared and TCR repertoires were sequenced by different laboratories using diverse techniques, in order to increase sequencing depth and limit assay-specific biases. Between about 0.9 and 8.9 billion PBMCs per donor were obtained by leukapheresis. Study-wide findings and limitations: Compared with non-shared clonotypes, the clonotypes found in all four sorted-subset donors had higher generation probabilities. About 5% of naive CD4, 3.5% of naive CD8, approximately 2.2% of memory CD4, and about 0.4% of memory CD8 clonotypes were shared across a few donors. Sampling was restricted to blood, and TCR repertoires in tissue are likely to differ from TCR repertoires in blood. The small number of donors limited the genetic and exposure-history diversity represented. Pairwise subsampling indicated that sequencing depth was expected to affect the degree of clonotype sharing among donors. Naive subsets generally had larger estimated clonotype richness than memory subsets did. Even with the large sequencing depth, rarefaction of the sorted-subset datasets indicated that sequencing was incomplete.

TCR CDR3 regions were amplified from genomic DNA by multiplex PCR using the deep immunoSEQ assay. For each cell subset, the extracted genomic DNA was distributed evenly across all wells of several immunoSEQ 96-well plates, and each plate served as one replicate. For sorted subsets, each replicate PCR was loaded with approximately 200 ng genomic DNA, equivalent to approximately 27,000 T cell genomes. The purified libraries were quantified using a Qubit 3.0 fluorometer, sized with a Bioanalyzer 2100, and then quantified again using the KAPA Library Quantification kit. Each immunoSEQ 96-well plate was sequenced on its own single-read 150-cycle Illumina NextSeq 550 flow cell. The study's processing was this. Because the immunoSEQ output included only junctional sequences and no quality scores, the filtering could not be the same as the filtering used for full-length reads. To assign V/J genes and CDR3, sequences were annotated using PyIR, a Python wrapper for IgBLAST v1.9, with IMGT germline references. Reads were filtered out if the reads had weak V/J assignments (E-value above 1e-6), no CDR3, stop codons, out-of-frame junctions, or ambiguous translated residues. A V3J clonotype was defined by an identical inferred V gene, J gene, and CDR3 amino acid sequence. Percentage overlap between repertoires was computed as shared unique clonotypes divided by the size of the smaller repertoire. RTK rarefaction, the Chao1 estimator, and Recon v2.1 estimates of unobserved clonotypes were used to assess repertoire richness. Generation probabilities for all TCRbeta clonotypes obtained by the gDNA method from four donors were computed using OLGA. In TCRdb, the immuneACCESS table is reduced to in-frame sequences with V and J assigned. These tables do not hold every clone; where another copy was compared, an unresolved V gene accounts for under half, and the others remain unexplained. The V and J calls and the clone size are those of that table, but D and trimming were determined from the DNA. Here the sample has more than 2 million clones; almost 96% occur a single time. The ten largest clones take up more than 0.1% of the sample.

From the germline V gene, CDR1 is KGHSH and CDR2 is LQKENI. Trimming at the junction amounts to 8 bases on V and 2 bases on J, and the germline ends lie 14 bases apart. The CDR3 has 14 amino acids, counting the end cysteine and phenylalanine. Kept here is only the CDR3 DNA, which spans 42 bases and is read in frame from base 1. On this clone: The target of this receptor is not known. Within one base of it there is no much larger clone, and no base qualities were kept.

Donors were healthy HIV-negative adults with no recently reported acute infections or vaccinations. Only Caucasian adults living in Nashville, Tennessee, USA were represented among the donors. CD4+ T cells were enriched by magnetic negative selection; naive cells were then positively selected on CD45RA, and the negative fraction formed the memory subset. Blood was obtained by leukapheresis, after which PBMCs were separated by Ficoll-Histopaque density gradient centrifugation and cryopreserved in liquid nitrogen vapor phase. Purity and quantity of every magnetically sorted T cell population were checked by analytical flow cytometry. From each sorted fraction, genomic DNA was isolated and quantified by UV absorbance on a Nanodrop 2000c.

The clonotype comes from a man between 18 and 29 years old in good health. This chain joins TRBV18 to TRBJ2-3, with the D gene uncertain. The sequenced material came from naive CD4+ T cells sorted from blood. The sample's cell subset or site label is to be understood as: CD45RA+ positively selected. The CDR3 amino acid sequence is: CASRLPGLTDTQYF. The nucleotide sequence is TGTGCCAGCCGATTACCGGGTCTCACAGATACGCAGTATTTT.